This TCR beta chain was sequenced during a study of T cell responses to AZD1222 COVID-19 vaccine (dated by TCRdb to about 2021). The study in broad terms: AZD1222 recipients whose second dose came at about 4 weeks and those whose second dose came at about 12 weeks were combined into one group, since spike-specific TCR depth and breadth did not differ between the two schedules. Trial participants were enrolled by age into subgroups of 18-55, 56-69 and 70-plus years, and approximately 150, 30 and 60 TCR-sequenced participants, respectively, were included in these subgroups. A total of just over 230 trial participants underwent TCR sequencing, of whom around 200 received two doses of AZD1222 and about 26 received two doses of the MenACWY control vaccine. The paper as a whole reports these results and caveats: Vaccine-associated CD4 TCRs spanned the whole spike protein, with dominant responses in regions 160-218 and 743-854. Only five to seven AZD1222 recipients were SARS-CoV-2 seropositive at baseline, limiting conclusions about previously exposed vaccinees. Because no day 14 peak-response samples were available, the repertoires could be characterized only after the peak T cell response. Participants were mostly white British and included more females than males, and it was suggested by the authors that clonal diversity may have been underestimated. Epitopes outside the regions mutated in the B.1.351 and B.1.1.7 variants were reportedly recognized by nearly half of the unique spike-specific TCRs. After two AZD1222 doses, spike-specific TCR breadth and depth were significantly higher than at day 0 and than in MenACWY recipients. The 56-69-year group was small, and its depth increase did not reach significance, likely because of low power.

The time point label, read with the paper, signifies: baseline before first vaccination. Vaccinee samples were obtained from the UK trials COV001 and COV002, which included a single-blind randomized controlled phase 2/3 trial of AZD1222 (ChAdOx1 nCoV-19) in healthy adults. For TCRbeta chain sequencing, PBMC samples were collected from trial participants at day 0 and at day 28 after the second dose. As encoded in the germline V gene, CDR1 is SNHLY while CDR2 is FYNNEI. The CDR3, from cysteine to phenylalanine, totals 13 residues. Left in the record is the CDR3 DNA by itself, 39 bases read in frame from the first base. Relative to germline, V is 4 bases shorter and J is 10 bases shorter, with 14 bases between their ends. The CDR3 regions of human TCRbeta chains were analyzed by immunosequencing. From the authors' description of their analysis: TCRs in the repertoires were matched against a reference library of SARS-CoV-2-specific TCRs that had been generated with the MIRA antigen-specificity platform. Breadth meant the fraction of unique TCRs that were SARS-CoV-2-associated, whereas depth meant the fraction of total T cells that were SARS-CoV-2-associated. Using the MIRA data, each spike-specific TCR was assigned both to the spike region to which the TCR was reactive and to a CD4 or CD8 class. Log10-transformed breadth and depth values were compared by one-way ANOVA with Sidak's multiple comparisons tests. TCRdb holds this immuneACCESS table with in-frame rearrangements only. Some clones are missing; in checked studies, unresolved V genes explain under half, and the rest has no known cause. V and J calls and clone size are copied from that table; D and trimming were computed from the DNA. This sample holds over 80,000 clones; more than 80% were observed only once. The biggest ten clones account for approximately 30% of the sample.

A note on this clone: Its binding antigen is unknown. Base qualities are not provided; no much larger clone lies one nucleotide away.

The V and J genes are TRBV2 and TRBJ2-1; a weak D assignment points to TRBD2 (5 bases agree). The input for sequencing was peripheral blood, taken on day 0 of AZD1222 vaccination. This TCR was recovered from an adult in good health. The DNA sequence is as follows: TGTGCCAGCAGTGTCATGACTATGGGAGAGCAGTTCTTC. Translated, this is CASSVMTMGEQFF.